This T cell receptor beta chain was captured in a study of OX40 agonist ivuxolimab in advanced cancers. Study background: The drug used for patients, ivuxolimab, was an agonistic anti-OX40 (CD134) antibody. Dose-escalation cases comprised hepatocellular carcinoma, melanoma, renal cell or head and neck cancer. Whole-study findings and limits: Clonal expansion was seen in CD4+ and CD8+ blood T cells by week 6 at 0.1 to 3.0 mg/kg. People who partly responded at 0.1-3.0 mg/kg had some of the least clonal expansion seen.

This CDR3 is built from 15 residues. V was clipped by 1 base and J by 0 bases, with 7 bases between them. CDR1 and CDR2 (germline): SGHRS, YFSETQ. TCRdb's copy holds only in-frame clones and misses some; the assay was immunoSEQ multiplex PCR. The data hold approximately 77,000 clones, with about 84% observed a single time. Note on this clone: Its antigen is unknown.

The clonotype comes from an adult with an advanced solid tumor such as melanoma, head and neck, liver or kidney cancer. Material: CD4+ or CD8+ T cells sorted from blood, obtained in a trial of the OX40 agonist ivuxolimab. V and J are TRBV5-1 and TRBJ2-2; D remains ambiguous. The CDR3 DNA follows: TGCGCCAGCAGCTTGAACAGTGCGAACACCGGGGAGCTGTTTTTT. It codes for CASSLNSANTGELFF.